A single sample is the source of the 24 T cell receptor beta chains below, sequenced in a study of neurological immune-mediated disorders. TCRdb used MiXCR to reprocess the 5' RACE reads, holding one entry per CDR3 protein. The repertoire holds 25,000 or so distinct CDR3 sequences, with under 15% as singletons. Time point defined: technical triplicate 1. The source material was CD4+ T cells from blood. These receptors were collected from a female donor with HTLV-1-associated myelopathy (HAM/TSP).

This clonotype appeared many times. The chain links TRBV20-1 to TRBJ2-1, with TRBD2 matching over 8 bases. CDR1 is DFQATT and CDR2 is SNEGSKA in the germline V gene (reference sequence). This CDR3 is 13 amino acids long. With V trimmed by 3 bases and J by 7 bases, 5 bases remained unmatched. This CDR3 is CSASGTSENEQFF. As DNA, the CDR3 is TGCAGTGCTAGCGGGACTAGTGAGAATGAGCAGTTCTTC.

To note about this clonotype: A read error may account for a junction end that differs from germline. The V call is TRBV5-4, the J call TRBJ1-1, with 9 bases that match TRBD1. Looked up from germline, CDR1 is SGHNT and CDR2 is YYREEE (reference sequence). The CDR3 runs to 15 residues. Here the CDR3 reads CANSSANRGPTEAFF. The CDR3 bases are TGTGCCAACAGCTCAGCCAACAGGGGGCCCACTGAAGCTTTCTTT.

The genes are TRBV29-1 and TRBJ2-1, with a possible D match to TRBD1 (6 bases). CDR1 is SQVTM and CDR2 is ANQGSEA in the germline V gene. V was shortened by 8 bases and J by 3 bases, with 23 bases between the two germline ends. The CDR3 loop spans 16 amino acids. The CDR3 protein is CSSRGPRQGNYNEQFF. The CDR3 DNA is TGCAGCTCTAGAGGGCCGCGTCAGGGGAACTACAATGAGCAGTTCTTC.

At least ten counts were recorded for this clonotype. J is TRBJ2-4 and V is TRBV4-3; 8 nucleotides match TRBD1. The CDR3 runs to 16 residues. With 0 bases clipped from V and 3 bases from J, the junction kept 4 bases outside the gene matches. CDR1 and CDR2 from the germline V gene are LGHNA and YSLEER. The CDR3 DNA sequence: TGCGCCAGCAGCCAAGACCTAGACAGGGGCAAAAACATTCAGTACTTC. Translating gives CASSQDLDRGKNIQYF.

This clonotype has a count of ten or more. The chain recombines TRBV20-1 with TRBJ1-5; D unresolved. CDR3 length equals 13 residues. V shed 0 bases and J shed 7 bases, with 10 bases lying between them. CDR1 and CDR2 (germline): DFQATT, SNEGSKA (reference sequence). CDR3 nucleotide sequence: TGCAGTGCTAGAGATGGGGTGGGCCAGCCCCAGCATTTT. It translates to CSARDGVGQPQHF.

This clonotype was seen ten or more times. The gene calls are TRBV5-1 and TRBJ2-3, with 10 bases lining up with TRBD2. J gave up 3 bases and V 2 bases, and 21 bases lay outside the gene matches. In germline, CDR1 is SGHRS, CDR2 YFSETQ. The CDR3 is made up of 21 amino acids. The CDR3 nucleotides are TGCGCCAGCAGCTTACCAATTAGACTAGCGGGTTCATCAAGGGCTACAGATACGCAGTATTTT. Its protein is CASSLPIRLAGSSRATDTQYF.

By share, this clonotype ranks as medium-sized (0.01 to 0.1%). The rearrangement uses TRBV5-1 and TRBJ2-1; possibly TRBD1 or TRBD2 for D (5 bases each). V was trimmed by 2 bases and J by 4 bases, leaving 10 bases between them. Germline CDR1 reads SGHRS; CDR2 reads YFSETQ. The CDR3 extends over 14 amino acids. This CDR3 reads CASSLGDVYNEQFF. The CDR3 region has the DNA TGCGCCAGCAGCTTAGGGGACGTTTACAATGAGCAGTTCTTC.

This clonotype showed up many times. The chain recombines TRBV24-1 with TRBJ2-2; 12 bases fit TRBD2. Germline CDR1 is KGHDR and CDR2 is SFDVKD. V lost 2 bases and J lost 4; bases outside the gene matches: 4. The CDR3 sequence is 17 residues long. The CDR3 nucleotides are TGTGCCACCAGTGATTGGGGGACTAGCGGGCTCACCGGGGAGCTGTTTTTT. It codes for CATSDWGTSGLTGELFF.

Ten or more counts support this clonotype. V usage is TRBV20-1 and J usage is TRBJ2-3; TRBD1 might be the D (6 bases). Trimming took off 5 bases at V and 5 bases at J, with 23 bases between the two ends. CDR1 DFQATT and CDR2 SNEGSKA come from the germline V gene (reference sequence). The length of the CDR3 is 16 residues. The CDR3 spells CSASSPGQQMIDTQYF. The CDR3 bases are TGCAGTGCTTCCAGCCCAGGACAGCAGATGATAGATACGCAGTATTTT.

The chain couples TRBV9 to TRBJ2-7; TRBD2 aligns across 9 bases. The CDR3 runs 14 residues. V was clipped by 4 bases and J by 0 bases; unmatched bases: 2. Germline CDR1 reads SGDLS; CDR2 reads YYNGEE. CDR3 in DNA: TGTGCCAGCAGCCGCGGGGGGGACTCCTACGAGCAGTACTTC. As protein: CASSRGGDSYEQYF.

This clonotype has ten or more counts. The gene calls are TRBV5-1 and TRBJ2-1, with TRBD2 matching over 7 bases. V was clipped by 3 bases and J by 4 bases; unmatched bases: 10. Germline-derived CDR1 and CDR2 are SGHRS and YFSETQ. The CDR3 runs to 16 residues. CDR3 nucleotides: TGCGCCAGCAGCTCGGTCCCATCGGGAGGATACAATGAGCAGTTCTTC. This translates into CASSSVPSGGYNEQFF. Full variable domain (outside the CDR3, taken from reference TRBV5-1 and TRBJ2-1): KAGVTQTPRYLIKTRGQQVTLSCSPISGHRSVSWYQQTPGQGLQFLFEYFSETQRNKGNFPGRFSGRQFSNSRSEMNVSTLELGDSALYLCASSSVPSGGYNEQFFGPGTRLTVL.

This clonotype was detected ten times or more. The chain recombines TRBV7-9 with TRBJ1-2; 10 bases agree with TRBD1. The CDR3 covers 14 residues. Losses at the gene ends were 8 bases for V and 5 bases for J; bases not matched to a gene: 8. The germline V gene encodes CDR1 SEHNR and CDR2 FQNEAQ (reference sequence). CDR3 sequence (DNA): TGTGCCAGCTCCGGGGGGACAGGGGATTATGGCTACACCTTC. Protein product: CASSGGTGDYGYTF.

This clonotype was found many times. V is TRBV5-1 and J is TRBJ2-7; no clear D. This CDR3 is built from 11 residues. CDR1 and CDR2 from the germline V gene are SGHRS and YFSETQ. The V end was cut by 3 bases, the J end by 6 bases, with 7 bases between. As DNA, the CDR3 is TGCGCCAGCAGCTCGGATGGCGAGCAGTACTTC. Translation: CASSSDGEQYF.

There are many counts of this clonotype. The J gene is TRBJ2-5, the V gene TRBV20-1; 7 nucleotides agree with TRBD2. J was trimmed by 2 bases and V by 3 bases; bases with no gene match: 6. This CDR3 has 14 amino acids. The germline V gene has CDR1 DFQATT and CDR2 SNEGSKA (reference sequence). This chain's CDR3 is CSASHGTIQETQYF. The CDR3 nucleotides read TGCAGTGCTAGTCACGGGACTATACAAGAGACCCAGTACTTC.

The V call is TRBV1, the J call TRBJ1-2; TRBD1, the table's D call, was not compared with the DNA. TRBV1 is a pseudogene locus. The CDR3 extends over 17 amino acids. The CDR3 spells CTSSLSGGSRGLYGYTF. CDR3 sequence (DNA): TGCACCAGCAGCCTAAGCGGTGGGAGCAGGGGGCTCTATGGCTACACCTTC.

This clonotype came up many times. The rearrangement uses TRBV5-1 and TRBJ1-4, with no clear D. Germline V CDR1 and CDR2: SGHRS, YFSETQ. CDR3 size: 14 residues. V was trimmed by 0 bases and J by 0 bases, leaving 3 bases between them. CDR3 protein: CASSLGPTNEKLFF. CDR3 coding DNA: TGCGCCAGCAGCTTGGGACCAACTAATGAAAAACTGTTTTTT.

This clonotype was counted many times. The chain combines TRBV12-3 or TRBV12-4 with TRBJ2-7; D gene unclear. This CDR3 has 11 amino acids. Trimming took off 3 bases at V and 3 bases at J, with 3 bases between the two ends. CDR3 protein: CASSFGYEQYF. CDR3 coding DNA: TGTGCCAGCAGTTTCGGCTACGAGCAGTACTTC.

In this sample, this clonotype turned up many times. The rearrangement joins TRBV20-1 to TRBJ1-1; D unresolved. Trimming stripped 0 bases from V and 5 bases from J, with 7 bases between. The V gene's germline CDR1 is DFQATT and CDR2 SNEGSKA (reference sequence). This CDR3 is 12 amino acids long. The CDR3: CSAREEETEAFF. The CDR3 nucleotides are TGCAGTGCTAGAGAGGAGGAGACTGAAGCTTTCTTT.

This clonotype was counted ten times or more. The chain links TRBV20-1 to TRBJ2-6, with 7 bases aligning to TRBD1. This CDR3 spans 16 amino acids. J lost 4 bases, V lost 6 bases, and 12 bases had no gene match. Germline-derived CDR1 and CDR2 are DFQATT and SNEGSKA (reference sequence). The CDR3 bases are TGCAGTGCCGCCCCGGAAGGGGGCTTCGGGGCCAACGTCCTGACTTTC. Its translation: CSAAPEGGFGANVLTF.

The chain links TRBV20-1 to TRBJ2-7; 8 positions agree with TRBD2. Germline-derived CDR1 and CDR2 are DFQATT and SNEGSKA (reference sequence). CDR3 size: 19 residues. V shed 6 bases, J shed 0 bases, and the junction held 22 bases outside the gene matches. This CDR3 is CSALGGTRRGNEASYEQYF. Written as DNA, the CDR3 is TGCAGTGCCCTAGGGGGGACTAGGCGGGGGAATGAGGCCTCCTACGAGCAGTACTTC.

This clonotype was counted many times. The chain couples TRBV28 to TRBJ2-7; 7 nucleotides line up with TRBD2. CDR1 and CDR2 (germline): MDHEN, SYDVKM. The V segment lost 4 bases and the J segment 6 bases; nucleotides outside the gene matches: 3. The CDR3 spans 12 residues. The CDR3: CASSSRLAEQYF. In nucleotides, the CDR3 is TGTGCCAGCAGTTCCAGACTAGCCGAGCAGTACTTC.

This clonotype occurred many times. The chain uses TRBV7-9 and TRBJ2-7; weak D call: TRBD1 (6 bases). From germline, CDR1 is SEHNR and CDR2 FQNEAQ (reference sequence). Trimming removed 5 bases at V and 4 bases at J, with 6 bases between. The length of the CDR3 is 11 residues. DNA for the CDR3: TGTGCCAGCAGCACAGGGTACGAGCAGTACTTC. Its translation is CASSTGYEQYF.

The chain recombines TRBV24-1 with TRBJ2-1, with a possible D match to TRBD1 (8 bases). V gave up 4 bases and J gave up 6 bases, with 18 bases separating them. The CDR3 contains 16 residues. Per germline, CDR1 KGHDR and CDR2 SFDVKD. CDR3 coding DNA: TGTGCCACCAGTGAAACGGGGGGCAGGGGGCGCAATGAGCAGTTCTTC. This gives the protein CATSETGGRGRNEQFF.

This clonotype appeared many times. The chain joins TRBV20-1 to TRBJ1-1; the D is unclear. Germline CDR1 reads DFQATT; CDR2 reads SNEGSKA (reference sequence). Trimming removed 1 base at V and 6 bases at J, with 12 bases between. This CDR3 has 13 residues. The CDR3 is CSARAGRVAEAFF. The CDR3 coding sequence is TGCAGTGCTAGAGCCGGCCGAGTCGCTGAAGCTTTCTTT.